The rows below give T cell receptor beta chains drawn from one sample of a study of beta chain features in type 1 diabetes. This table comes from immunoSEQ multiplex PCR, and its TCRdb copy is limited to in-frame clones, with some not included. The sample lists 430,000 or so clones, about an eighth occurring once. The sequenced sample consisted of naive CD4+ T cells from blood. These receptors were collected from a woman younger than 35 in good health. CDR3s include the opening cysteine and the closing phenylalanine or tryptophan. The order of the fields is CDR3 protein, CDR3 DNA, V gene, D gene, clone size, J gene. D genes are given only for firm matches. Size is omitted from some rows. Given values are once, few, many or a class for expanded clones.

CDR3: CASSISRDNEQFF
DNA: TGTGCCAGTAGTATCAGCCGGGACAATGAGCAGTTCTTC
V: TRBV19
D: NA
size: NA
J: TRBJ2-1

CDR3: CASSFGQGQTEAFF
DNA: TGTGCCAGCAGCTTCGGACAGGGACAGACTGAAGCTTTCTTT
V: TRBV5-4
D: TRBD1
size: NA
J: TRBJ1-1

CDR3: CASSLSTGPLSSPLHF
DNA: TGTGCCAGCAGTCTCTCCACAGGGCCCTTATCTTCACCCCTCCACTTT
V: TRBV28
D: NA
size: few
J: TRBJ1-6

CDR3: CASSYDPRQVSEQYF
DNA: TGTGCCAGCAGTTACGACCCTAGACAGGTTAGCGAGCAGTACTTC
V: TRBV6-6
D: NA
size: NA
J: TRBJ2-7

CDR3: CASNGLTLYGYTF
DNA: TGTGCCAGCAATGGTCTAACCCTCTATGGCTACACCTTC
V: TRBV6-6
D: NA
size: few
J: TRBJ1-2

CDR3: CASRARADGRLNTGELFF
DNA: TGTGCCAGCAGGGCAAGGGCGGATGGCAGACTGAACACCGGGGAGCTGTTTTTT
V: TRBV7-8
D: NA
size: NA
J: TRBJ2-2

CDR3: CSAGQGYEQYF
DNA: TGCAGCGCGGGCCAGGGATACGAGCAGTACTTC
V: TRBV29-1
D: NA
size: NA
J: TRBJ2-7

CDR3: CASSPGHQPQHF
DNA: TGTGCCAGCAGCCCAGGTCATCAGCCCCAGCATTTT
V: TRBV9
D: NA
size: NA
J: TRBJ1-5

CDR3: CASSQVDRGTDTQYF
DNA: TGCGCCAGCAGCCAAGTCGACAGGGGAACAGATACGCAGTATTTT
V: TRBV4-3
D: TRBD1
size: NA
J: TRBJ2-3

CDR3: CSARDIGMSYNEQFF
DNA: TGCAGCGCCAGGGACATAGGCATGTCCTACAATGAGCAGTTCTTC
V: TRBV29-1
D: NA
size: few
J: TRBJ2-1

CDR3: CSVVRGQTEAFF
DNA: TGCAGCGTAGTCAGGGGCCAGACTGAAGCTTTCTTT
V: TRBV29-1
D: NA
size: few
J: TRBJ1-1

CDR3: CASVRDNSYNEQFF
DNA: TGTGCTAGTGTGCGGGACAACTCCTACAATGAGCAGTTCTTC
V: TRBV12-5
D: NA
size: few
J: TRBJ2-1

CDR3: CASSKTGASDEKLFF
DNA: TGCGCCAGCAGCAAGACAGGGGCATCCGATGAAAAACTGTTTTTT
V: TRBV5-1
D: TRBD1
size: few
J: TRBJ1-4

CDR3: CASSSDRGIPDTQYF
DNA: TGTGCCAGCAGCTCGGACAGGGGGATTCCAGATACGCAGTATTTT
V: TRBV7-9
D: TRBD1
size: NA
J: TRBJ2-3

CDR3: CASSPAGQMNTGELFF
DNA: TGTGCCAGCTCACCAGCGGGACAGATGAACACCGGGGAGCTGTTTTTT
V: TRBV18
D: NA
size: NA
J: TRBJ2-2

CDR3: CASSVAGTGIPEGNEQFF
DNA: TGTGCCAGCAGCGTAGCAGGCACCGGTATCCCTGAGGGCAATGAGCAGTTCTTC
V: TRBV9
D: NA
size: NA
J: TRBJ2-1

CDR3: CASSLTGPTPGETQYF
DNA: TGTGCCAGCAGCTTAACCGGGCCCACCCCGGGGGAGACCCAGTACTTC
V: TRBV7-9
D: NA
size: few
J: TRBJ2-5

CDR3: CASSSTSGRTSTDTQYF
DNA: TGCGCCAGCAGCTCGACTAGCGGGAGGACTAGCACAGATACGCAGTATTTT
V: TRBV5-1
D: TRBD2
size: few
J: TRBJ2-3

CDR3: CASSLALWLAETDTQYF
DNA: TGTGCCAGCAGCTTAGCGCTTTGGCTAGCGGAAACAGATACGCAGTATTTT
V: TRBV7-2
D: TRBD2
size: few
J: TRBJ2-3

CDR3: CASSGYRYNEQFF
DNA: TGTGCCAGCAGTGGATACAGATACAATGAGCAGTTCTTC
V: TRBV6-1
D: NA
size: NA
J: TRBJ2-1

CDR3: CASTRGGEDTQYF
DNA: TGTGCCAGCACCCGGGGTGGCGAAGATACGCAGTATTTT
V: TRBV28
D: NA
size: NA
J: TRBJ2-3

CDR3: CSVLTPNEKLFF
DNA: TGCAGCGTTCTGACTCCTAATGAAAAACTGTTTTTT
V: TRBV29-1
D: NA
size: few
J: TRBJ1-4

CDR3: CASSQTRQETQYF
DNA: TGTGCCAGCTCTCAAACCAGGCAAGAGACCCAGTACTTC
V: TRBV18
D: NA
size: few
J: TRBJ2-5